Shown below are 19 T cell receptor beta chains from a single sample sequenced in a study of regulatory T cells in long-lasting Graves disease. Time point defined: newly diagnosed GD, antithyroid drugs for less than 3 months. PBMC RNA served as the TCR library source. Libraries of TCR beta came from iRepertoire HTBI primers plus Arm-PCR of CDR3 regions. From the multiplex PCR reads, TCRdb called clonotypes with MiXCR, one entry per CDR3 protein. The sample contains 440,000 or so distinct CDR3 sequences, 15% of which appear only once. This sample was shared with a second study, whose subject was T cells in Graves' hyperthyroidism and ophthalmopathy.

The starting material was peripheral blood mononuclear cells (PBMCs), obtained at new diagnosis, from a patient treated with antithyroid drugs. These receptors originate from a woman between 25 and 40 years old with Graves disease.

The genes are TRBV27 and TRBJ1-2; D not certain. The CDR3 totals 14 residues. The V end lost 2 bases, the J end lost 2 bases, and 9 bases lay between the germline ends. Germline CDR1 and CDR2: MNHEY and SMNVEV (reference sequence). CDR3 residues: CASSLRAGNYGYTF. The CDR3 bases are TGTGCCAGCAGTTTAAGGGCGGGGAACTATGGCTACACCTTC.

V usage is TRBV6-1 and J usage is TRBJ1-5, with a weak D call TRBD1 (5 bases). Trimming shortened V by 6 bases and J by 4 bases, and 16 bases separated the two germline ends. CDR3 length: 15 residues. Germline CDR1 reads MNHNS; CDR2 reads SASEGT. CDR3 nucleotide sequence: TGTGCCAGCAGCCAGGGAGGGGCCTGGAATCAGCCCCAGCATTTT. Amino acid sequence: CASSQGGAWNQPQHF.

This clonotype was found many times. V usage is TRBV11-2 and J usage is TRBJ2-7; 13 bases line up with TRBD2. CDR3 length equals 15 residues. The germline CDR1 and CDR2 sequences are SGHAT and FQNNGV. Trimming cost V 10 bases and J 3 bases; bases outside gene matches: 9. This CDR3 is CATRGTSGKDYEQYF. The CDR3 bases are TGTGCCACCCGGGGGACTAGCGGGAAGGACTACGAGCAGTACTTC.

This clonotype was picked up many times. The V call is TRBV6-5, the J call TRBJ2-7; 7 bases are a match to TRBD1. The CDR3 runs 15 residues. CDR1 MNHEY and CDR2 SVGAGI come from the germline V gene. V lost 3 bases, J lost 2 bases, and 7 bases stayed unmatched. The CDR3 is CASSYSRDRTYEQYF. The CDR3 DNA reads TGTGCCAGCAGTTATTCCAGGGACAGAACCTACGAGCAGTACTTC.

The chain joins TRBV2 to TRBJ2-2; 7 bases fit TRBD2. The CDR3 covers 16 residues. Germline V gives CDR1 SNHLY, CDR2 FYNNEI. J gave up 0 bases and V 6 bases, and 7 bases lay outside the gene matches. CDR3 amino acids: CASRATSVANTGELFF. The CDR3 DNA sequence: TGTGCCAGCAGGGCCACTAGCGTAGCGAACACCGGGGAGCTGTTTTTT.

This clonotype was counted between two and nine times. The chain employs TRBV5-1 and TRBJ2-7; 9 bases fit TRBD1. The CDR3 is made up of 15 amino acids. The V gene end was trimmed by 0 bases and the J gene end by 3 bases; junction bases not matched to a gene: 4. The germline gives CDR1 SGHRS, CDR2 YFSETQ. This CDR3 is CASSLDGTGIYEQYF. In nucleotides, the CDR3 is TGCGCCAGCAGCTTGGATGGGACAGGGATCTACGAGCAGTACTTC.

CDR3 bases: TGTGCCAGCAGCCGGGGACTAGCGGGAGGGGACTCCTACGAGCAGTACTTC. Amino acids: CASSRGLAGGDSYEQYF. The chain links TRBV14 to TRBJ2-7; TRBD2 aligns across 16 bases. CDR1 is SGHDN, CDR2 FVKESK, per germline. V was clipped by 4 bases and J by 0 bases; unmatched bases: 3. This CDR3 is 17 amino acids long.

This clonotype was detected a few times. The chain recombines TRBV7-9 with TRBJ1-1; D is unresolved. Germline CDR1 reads SEHNR; CDR2 reads FQNEAQ (reference sequence). Trimming left V 7 bases short and J 6 bases short, with 18 bases between. CDR3 length: 14 amino acids. The CDR3 DNA is TGTGCCAGCATCCTTCTGGGCCCCGGTCCTGAAGCTTTCTTT. Amino acids: CASILLGPGPEAFF.

At least ten counts were recorded for this clonotype. The chain recombines TRBV20-1 with TRBJ2-3; 7 nucleotides line up with TRBD2. Germline V gives CDR1 DFQATT, CDR2 SNEGSKA (reference sequence). The CDR3 loop spans 16 amino acids. V lost 3 bases, J lost 2 bases, and 11 bases stayed unmatched. The CDR3, as DNA: TGCAGTGCTAGTGGTTTTCCAGCGGGAAACACAGATACGCAGTATTTT. This gives the protein CSASGFPAGNTDTQYF.

This clonotype was counted ten times or more. This rearrangement joins TRBV12-3 or TRBV12-4 to TRBJ1-2, with D unclear. The CDR3 loop spans 14 amino acids. The V and J ends lost 5 bases and 5 bases respectively, with 15 bases between them. The CDR3 sequence: CASSIAGFSYGYTF. In nucleotides, the CDR3 is TGTGCCAGCAGTATTGCAGGCTTTTCTTATGGCTACACCTTC.

At least ten counts were recorded for this clonotype. V and J are TRBV3-1 and TRBJ1-1; D uncertain. The CDR3 sequence is 12 residues long. Trimming took off 8 bases at V and 2 bases at J, with 9 bases between the two ends. From germline, CDR1 is LGHDT and CDR2 YNNKEL (reference sequence). The CDR3, as DNA: TGTGCCAGCCGAAGAGGAAACACTGAAGCTTTCTTT. It yields the protein CASRRGNTEAFF.

This sequence joins TRBV18 and TRBJ2-7; 9 nucleotides line up with TRBD2. The CDR3 covers 14 residues. Trimming cost V 6 bases and J 5 bases; bases outside gene matches: 8. Germline CDR1 reads KGHSH; CDR2 reads LQKENI. For the CDR3, the DNA is TGTGCCAGCTCTCGAAGCGGGAGGACCAACGAGCAGTACTTC. It encodes CASSRSGRTNEQYF. Based on the CDR3 plus reference TRBV18 and TRBJ2-7, the full variable domain is NAGVMQNPRHLVRRRGQEARLRCSPMKGHSHVYWYRQLPEEGLKFMVYLQKENIIDESGMPKERFSAEFPKEGPSILRIQQVVRGDSAAYFCASSRSGRTNEQYFGPGTRLTVT.

The chain links TRBV7-2 to TRBJ2-6, with D perhaps TRBD2 (5 bases). This CDR3 is 16 amino acids long. V shed 5 bases and J shed 2 bases, with 13 bases lying between them. Germline-derived CDR1 and CDR2 are SGHTA and FQGNSA. The CDR3 region is CASSAGERPGANVLTF. CDR3 DNA: TGTGCCAGCAGCGCCGGGGAACGGCCTGGGGCCAACGTCCTGACTTTC.

The rearrangement links TRBV10-3 to TRBJ1-3; D remains unclear. The V and J ends lost 0 bases and 7 bases respectively, with 4 bases between them. This CDR3 is built from 12 residues. Looked up from germline, CDR1 is ENHRY and CDR2 is SYGVKD. The CDR3 DNA follows: TGTGCCATCAGTGAGTCTCGGAACACCATATATTTT. Translating gives CAISESRNTIYF.

This clonotype appeared a few times. The junction does not match germline at one end; this may be a read error. This chain connects TRBV7-7 to TRBJ2-1, with D possibly matching TRBD2 (7 bases). The germline CDR1 and CDR2 sequences are SSHAT and FNYEAQ (reference sequence). The CDR3 sequence is 16 residues long. CDR3 protein: CASSLGEGGSYNEQFF. The CDR3 region has the DNA TGTGCTAGCAGCTTAGGGGAGGGGGGGTCCTACAATGAGCAGTTCTTC.

The genes are TRBV6-9 and TRBJ1-1, with D hard to call. The germline V gene encodes CDR1 MNHGY and CDR2 SVAAGI. Trimming removed 4 bases from V and 6 bases from J, with 12 bases in between. The CDR3 is 13 residues long. The CDR3: CASSSLDISEAFF. CDR3 DNA sequence: TGTGCCAGCAGTTCCCTTGACATATCTGAAGCTTTCTTT.

This clonotype was seen ten or more times. The V and J genes are TRBV2 and TRBJ2-7, with D uncertain. This CDR3 comprises 14 residues. Trimming pared 8 bases from V and 5 bases from J, leaving 19 bases between. Germline CDR1 SNHLY, CDR2 FYNNEI. The CDR3 nucleotides read TGTGCCAGCGTCTCCGGGTCCAGTCTAGACGAGCAGTACTTC. It specifies CASVSGSSLDEQYF.

Many counts were recorded for this clonotype. J is TRBJ2-5 and V is TRBV3-1, with D possibly TRBD2 on 5 matching bases. V was shortened by 0 bases and J by 1 base, with 12 bases between the two germline ends. The CDR3 is 16 residues long. Germline-derived CDR1 and CDR2 are LGHDT and YNNKEL (reference sequence). The DNA for the CDR3 is TGTGCCAGCAGCCAAGAAAGTCCGGGATTCCAAGAGACCCAGTACTTC. Protein product: CASSQESPGFQETQYF.

This clonotype was detected ten times or more. The V and J genes are TRBV27 and TRBJ2-5; D is uncertain. V was pared by 5 bases and J by 5 bases, with 9 bases between. The length of the CDR3 is 12 residues. CDR1 is MNHEY, CDR2 SMNVEV, per germline (reference sequence). The CDR3 DNA reads TGTGCCAGCAGTGCCGGCCGGGAGACCCAGTACTTC. This translates into CASSAGRETQYF.